Each of the 5 T cell receptor beta chains below was sequenced from the same sample in a study of somatic mutations in cytotoxic T cells in rheumatoid arthritis. TCRdb keeps only in-frame clones here, not all; method: immunoSEQ multiplex PCR. The sample comprises about 15,000 clones, about 83% of which are singletons, and under 20% rests with the top ten. The sample consisted of CD8+ T cells sorted from blood. The receptors shown here come from an adult with rheumatoid arthritis.

V usage is TRBV20-1 and J usage is TRBJ1-2; unclear D gene. Germline CDR1 reads DFQATT; CDR2 reads SNEGSKA (reference sequence). This CDR3 spans 11 amino acids. V was pared by 1 base and J by 8 bases, with 8 bases between. This CDR3 is CSARGMDGYTF. The CDR3 DNA is TGCAGTGCTAGAGGGATGGACGGCTACACCTTC.

This chain connects TRBV30 to TRBJ1-6; D uncertain. The V and J ends lost 4 bases and 5 bases respectively, with 21 bases between them. This CDR3 is built from 17 residues. CDR1 and CDR2 (germline): GTSNPN, SVGIG (reference sequence). CDR3 sequence (DNA): TGTGCCTGGAACCCCCCAGCATTCATCTACGATAATTCACCCCTCCACTTT. Encoded protein: CAWNPPAFIYDNSPLHF.

The V call is TRBV7-9, the J call TRBJ2-1; 12 bases map to TRBD2. The germline V gene encodes CDR1 SEHNR and CDR2 FQNEAQ (reference sequence). The J segment lost 5 bases and the V segment lost 4 bases, leaving 6 bases of the junction unmatched. The CDR3 contains 16 residues. The CDR3 DNA follows: TGTGCCAGCAGCTCCTCACTAGCGGGGGGCGACAATGAGCAGTTCTTC. Translation gives CASSSSLAGGDNEQFF.

The CDR3 is CASSPGNTGELFF. Written as DNA, the CDR3 is TGTGCCAGCTCACCAGGGAACACCGGGGAGCTGTTTTTT. The rearrangement links TRBV18 to TRBJ2-2; D gene ambiguous. Trimming stripped 2 bases from V and 1 base from J, with 2 bases between. CDR1 and CDR2 from the germline V gene are KGHSH and LQKENI. The length of the CDR3 is 13 residues. Complete variable domain (other parts from reference TRBV18 and TRBJ2-2): NAGVMQNPRHLVRRRGQEARLRCSPMKGHSHVYWYRQLPEEGLKFMVYLQKENIIDESGMPKERFSAEFPKEGPSILRIQQVVRGDSAAYFCASSPGNTGELFFGEGSRLTVL.

The chain carries TRBV12-2 and TRBJ2-5; the table's D call TRBD1 went unverified against the DNA. The J call could be wrong; TRBJ2-7 is a better fit for the DNA end. TRBV12-2 is termed a pseudogene. The CDR3 runs to 18 residues. The CDR3 loop is CASRPRDRRYTPIYEQYF. The CDR3, as DNA: TGTGCAAGTCGCCCCAGGGACAGGAGATACACGCCTATCTACGAGCAGTACTTC.